This T cell receptor (beta chain) was retrieved from a study of regulatory T cells in long-lasting Graves disease. The study's findings and limits: Gene preferences differed: TRBV28, TRBJ1-2, TRBJ2-5 in persistent cases. Newly diagnosed patients shared about a thousand public clonotypes; persistent patients shared a few thousand.

The time point: newly diagnosed GD, antithyroid drugs for less than 3 months. Construction of the TCR library relied on RNA isolated from PBMCs. Construction of the TCR beta libraries employed iRepertoire HTBI primers in conjunction with Arm-PCR of CDR3 regions. Per the study methods: Looking across samples, the authors found some 67 TRBV and fewer than 15 TRBJ segments. TCRdb redid the calling of the multiplex PCR reads with MiXCR, one entry per CDR3 protein. Clone size and V and J calls follow TCRdb, not the original study. There are about 240,000 distinct CDR3 sequences in the sample; 20% to 25% occur only once, and about 15% lies in the top ten. CDR1 is DFQATT, CDR2 SNEGSKA, per germline (reference sequence). Trimming took off 2 bases at V and 1 base at J, with 10 bases between the two ends. The CDR3 covers 14 residues. In regard to this clonotype: What it recognizes is unknown.

The clonotype comes from a female donor with Graves disease. This chain uses TRBV20-1 with TRBJ2-3; TRBD2 might be the D (6 bases). The sequenced sample was peripheral blood mononuclear cells (PBMCs), obtained at new diagnosis, from a patient treated with antithyroid drugs. The CDR3 reads CSARHASGTDTQYF. For the CDR3, the DNA is TGCAGTGCTAGACACGCTAGCGGCACAGATACGCAGTATTTT.